The sequence of this T cell receptor beta chain was determined in a study of cytomegalovirus exposure and HLA in healthy donors (TCRdb year 2017). Describing the broader study: According to an earlier analysis of several hundred of the donors, about 179 million T cells yielded 117 million unique TCR beta sequences and about 300 Gb of sequence data. Four to six DR-DQ haplotypes were handled as single units for association and clustering, since linkage in the cohort was strong. Donor age, sex, ethnicity and CMV serostatus were collected together with the repertoire data. A later analysis re-analyzed previously published TCR beta repertoires from 666 donors and added high-resolution HLA genotyping to study TCR occurrence patterns. Among some 400 genotyped donors of the cohort, an average of approximately 240,000 unique TCR beta nucleotide sequences was sequenced per donor, of which 15% to 20% were non-productive. The number of donors typed differed by locus, with roughly 620-640 for A, B, C, DRB1 and DQB1, around 520 for DQA1, about 610 for DPA1, and some 450 for DPB1. The T cell repertoires of some 670 subjects were profiled by immunosequencing and related to cytomegalovirus serostatus. Of the 300 to 450 genotyped donors, about 80% fell in the genetic ancestry cluster associated with self-reported Caucasian donors. Every repertoire in the discovery cohort had been generated on one and the same sequencing platform. An earlier analysis of some 600 of the donors applied high-throughput TCR beta sequencing to assess whether each TCR beta V gene segment acted as functional or pseudogenic. A later genetic analysis used genome-wide SNP genotypes for about 65% of the roughly 670 donors, treating that subset as a discovery cohort. The aim of the study was to test whether cataloging public T cell receptors could identify signatures of past pathogen exposure. Approximately 310 gigabases of sequencing data and around 80 million unique TCR sequences made up an early release that covered 500 to 650 HLA-typed donors. In the later analysis, no new phenotypic data were used to find candidate immune exposures; instead, reliance was placed on TCR beta sequences and their occurrence across donors. Class I and class II HLA loci were covered by the typing at four-digit resolution. To predict cytomegalovirus infection status, the study brought together high-throughput TCR immunosequencing, statistical association of individual TCRs with disease status, and machine learning. A separate validation cohort of roughly 110 different subjects was used in addition to the roughly 720-subject first cohort. Overall results and qualifications from the work: Because HLA typing was unavailable for some donors at each locus, only the typed subset was used in association tests. Compared with the roughly 700-donor mean, donors in an Asian-associated ancestry cluster had fewer N-insertions in productive TCRs, according to a later genetic analysis. Immune exposure information for the cohort was limited to CMV serostatus. Most CMV-associated TCR beta chains appeared to be HLA-restricted in a later analysis, and the HLA associations seemed to be driven largely by CMV exposure. A cluster of highly shared sequence variants was judged likely to represent a technical artifact of the sequencing pipeline. According to the authors, the approach could potentially be generalized to other disease states and immunological phenotypes. A further reported finding was that TCR beta sequences accurately predicted the HLA-A and HLA-B alleles for most subjects in the first cohort. The cohort was sequenced for TCR beta chains only, and without alpha or paired-chain data the features that could be detected were limited. An earlier analysis of around 540 of the donors showed that most TCR beta V segments appeared in productive rearrangements either about 90% or about 30% of the time, which broadly matched IMGT annotations. A later analysis found that TCR association rates varied across HLA loci, with DRB1 alleles showing the most associated TCRs and HLA-C alleles the fewest. In both the original and validation cohorts, the classifier was reported to diagnose cytomegalovirus status with high specificity and sensitivity. Linkage disequilibrium might explain the correlated functional status among segregating V segments, but an unknown experimental factor could not be ruled out. Three of the identified cytomegalovirus-associated TCR beta chains were confirmed in vitro to be specific for cytomegalovirus antigens. Some IMGT-functional V segments, including TRBV6-2 and TRBV6-3, could not be told apart with the 87-base-pair reads, so those segments were excluded. Across donors, most TCR sequences were observed very rarely, whereas some public TCRs were present in many individuals. Compared with equally common non-associated chains, HLA-associated TCR beta chains in a later analysis were more clonally expanded and had lower generation probabilities. In the study, around 150 TCR beta chains were listed as associated with cytomegalovirus. Specific HLA alleles were associated with about 17,000 TCR beta sequences at a false discovery rate of 0.05 in a later analysis. Sequencing depth was assumed to be roughly uniform across donors in the presence/absence analyses, though that assumption may not hold. Several of the top co-occurrence clusters appeared to be linked to parvovirus B19, influenza, CMV and Epstein-Barr virus, according to a later analysis. Because counts were too low, seventeen rarely observed V segments, including chromosome 9 orphons, were excluded from the earlier analysis of 587 of the donors. A later genetic analysis associated a missense DCLRE1C variant with V-gene and J-gene trimming of TCR beta chains, and an independent cohort replicated the association. When HLA alleles, especially DR and DQ, strongly co-occurred, attributing TCR associations to individual alleles was difficult.

CDR1 is given as MNHNS and CDR2 as SASEGT, both from the germline V gene. Its CDR3 holds 17 amino acids, cysteine through phenylalanine. Only CDR3 DNA remains: 51 bases, in frame from the first base. Trimming at the junction amounts to 3 bases on V and 5 bases on J, and the germline ends lie 19 bases apart. The protocol used for the library was the immunoSEQ multiplex PCR assay. The multiplex PCR relied on a mix of 60 forward primers for TCR Vbeta segments and 13 reverse primers for TCR Jbeta segments. The CDR3 region of rearranged TCR beta genes was amplified from genomic DNA with a multiplex PCR assay. Amplified TCR beta libraries were sequenced as 87-base-pair reads on the Illumina HiSeq System. From the authors' description of their analysis: In a later analysis, tens of millions of unique TCR beta chains were counted across the approximately 640 repertoires, and roughly 10 million of these chains were shared by at least two donors. Raw reads were error-corrected and collapsed into unique sequences by a nearest-neighbor algorithm in which closely related sequences were merged to remove PCR and sequencing errors. Alignment of CDR3 sequences to IMGT reference sequences was used to assign V, D and J gene segments. Each retained sequence needed at least a six-nucleotide match to both a V gene segment and a J gene segment. Rearrangements were classified as productive when the CDR3 lacked stop codons and remained in frame with V and J, and all other rearrangements were classified as non-productive. CDR3 was defined according to IMGT convention as the region running from the second conserved V-encoded cysteine to the conserved J-encoded phenylalanine. Sequences without an unambiguous match to a single V gene segment were excluded from the earlier analysis of 450 to 650 of the donors. In an earlier analysis of a few hundred of the donors, V segments were called functional above 56.7% productive rearrangements and were called segregating when the between-donor standard deviation exceeded 5%. A statistical classification framework was built for diagnosing cytomegalovirus status from the catalog of TCR beta chain sequences. V and J gene assignment, in a later analysis, came from comparing TCR nucleotide sequences with IMGT/GENE-DB human TR gene sequences. The TCRdist pipeline was used in a later analysis to assign CDR3 sequences and most-parsimonious VDJ recombination scenarios. A later analysis defined each TCR beta chain by its CDR3 amino acid sequence plus V-gene family, and excluded reads lacking a unique V-gene family. A later analysis removed several hundred highly shared, low-generation-probability nucleotide sequences to deal with suspected cross-contamination and a sequencing artifact. A later analysis calculated a clonal expansion index for each public chain from normalized within-repertoire ranks of inferred template counts. Generation probabilities in a later analysis came from a VDJ recombination model fitted to out-of-frame rearrangements, and those results were checked against IGoR. In a later analysis, TCR-TCR, TCR-HLA and TCR-CMV co-occurrence was scored with hypergeometric tests, and a repertoire-size bias correction was applied to TCR pairs. In a later analysis, false discovery rates were estimated by permuting HLA or CMV assignments 20 times. In a later analysis, co-occurring TCRs were grouped using DBSCAN, and TCRdist sequence similarity was added for clustering within HLA-allele-positive subsets. Repertoires with fewer than 30,000 or more than 120,000 public chains, plus five repertoires with anomalous nucleotide sharing, were excluded from co-occurrence clustering. Held by TCRdb, this immuneACCESS table contains in-frame sequences only and omits some clones. Under half of the omission traces to an unresolved V gene where checked; the cause of the rest is unknown. The V and J calls and clone size come from that table; D and trimming were worked out from the DNA. For this sample there are 130,000 or so clones; about three quarters appear just once. The leading ten clones occupy 6.6% of the sample.

In total, around 600 healthy bone marrow donors made up the cohort. All cohort members were sampled while nominally healthy, although unrecorded immune exposures were likely present. The donor was CMV seropositive and belonged to the group of about 290 seropositive cohort members. Each donor provided a peripheral blood sample, and peripheral blood mononuclear cells were used for TCR beta sequencing. The Qiagen DNeasy Blood Extraction Kit was used to extract genomic DNA from the blood cell samples. As concerns this clone: No antigen is known for it. No qualities accompany the bases; no much larger clone lies one base away.

Sequencing used PBMCs. This sequence was found in a man aged 40-55 years in good health and CMV-seropositive. The chain employs TRBV6-1 and TRBJ1-4, with TRBD1 tentatively as D gene (5 bases match). The encoded CDR3 is CASSEGGAGAENEKLFF. The bases read TGTGCCAGCAGTGAGGGAGGGGCCGGGGCTGAAAATGAAAAACTGTTTTTT.